Listed below are T cell receptor beta chains from one sample, sequenced in a study of regulatory T cells in long-lasting Graves disease. TCRdb re-called the multiplex PCR reads with MiXCR, one entry per CDR3 protein. The sample holds over 200,000 distinct CDR3 sequences, roughly 18% seen once. The material sequenced was peripheral blood mononuclear cells (PBMCs), taken at new diagnosis, from a patient treated with antithyroid drugs. The receptors derive from a female donor with Graves disease. CDR3s include the opening cysteine and the closing phenylalanine or tryptophan. Each record gives: V gene, clone size, D gene, J gene, CDR3 protein, CDR3 DNA. D genes are given only for firm matches. For some rows the clone size is stated as once, few or many, or as a class when expanded; others skip it.

>TRBV18|many|TRBD2|TRBJ2-5
CASSPGLAEETQYF
TGTGCCAGCTCACCGGGACTAGCGGAAGAGACCCAGTACTTC
>TRBV5-5|many|TRBD1|TRBJ1-1
CASSTGTGDNTEAFF
TGTGCCAGCAGCACCGGGACAGGGGATAACACTGAAGCTTTCTTT
>TRBV28|-|-|TRBJ2-3
CASSLADTDTQYF
TGTGCCAGCAGTTTAGCTGACACAGATACGCAGTATTTT
>TRBV4-1|many|-|TRBJ1-5
CASSQDPGVLNQPQHF
TGCGCCAGCAGCCAAGATCCGGGCGTACTCAATCAGCCCCAGCATTTT
>TRBV6-4|-|-|TRBJ1-6
CASSYGDSGKSPLHF
TGTGCCAGCAGTTACGGTGATTCAGGCAAATCACCCCTCCACTTT
>TRBV20-1|many|-|TRBJ2-3
CNAGTTDTQYF
TGCAATGCTGGGACCACAGATACGCAGTATTTT
>TRBV5-1|-|TRBD2|TRBJ2-7
CASSLGGSGRAGYEQYF
TGCGCCAGCAGCTTGGGGGGTAGCGGGAGGGCCGGGTACGAGCAGTACTTC
>TRBV28|many|-|TRBJ2-3
CASSRQVFSTDTQYF
TGTGCCAGCAGTCGACAGGTCTTTAGCACAGATACGCAGTATTTT
>TRBV12-3/TRBV12-4|many|TRBD2|TRBJ2-5
CASSFVGGRETQYF
TGTGCCAGCAGTTTTGTGGGGGGGAGGGAGACCCAGTACTTC
>TRBV24-1|-|-|TRBJ1-3
CATSDLTGNTIYF
TGTGCCACCAGTGATTTGACGGGAAACACCATATATTTT
>TRBV20-1|many|TRBD2|TRBJ2-1
CSARDGGPPGLAHNEQFF
TGCAGTGCTAGAGATGGGGGGCCACCGGGACTAGCCCACAATGAGCAGTTCTTC
>TRBV24-1|many|-|TRBJ1-5
CATSEGSDSNQPQHF
TGTGCCACCAGTGAGGGGAGCGATAGCAATCAGCCCCAGCATTTT
>TRBV7-8|many|-|TRBJ2-1
CASSLGTINEQFF
TGTGCCAGCAGCTTAGGGACCATTAATGAGCAGTTCTTC
>TRBV2|many|TRBD2|TRBJ2-3
CASSDPGLGTDTQYF
TGTGCCAGCAGTGATCCGGGACTAGGCACAGATACGCAGTATTTT
>TRBV5-1|many|TRBD1|TRBJ2-7
CASSPAGQGTEQYF
TGCGCCAGCAGCCCTGCTGGACAGGGGACCGAGCAGTACTTC
>TRBV6-1|many|TRBD1|TRBJ1-1
CASSLDRGRRNTEAFF
TGTGCCAGCAGCCTAGACAGGGGGCGTAGGAACACTGAAGCTTTCTTT
>TRBV7-9|many|-|TRBJ2-7
CASSSTAYEQYF
TGTGCCAGCAGCTCTACGGCGTACGAGCAGTACTTC
>TRBV7-8|many|-|TRBJ2-1
CASSLDWDNEQFF
TGTGCCAGCAGCTTAGATTGGGACAATGAGCAGTTCTTC
>TRBV7-9|many|TRBD1|TRBJ2-2
CASSQTGGGPGELFF
TGTGCCAGCAGCCAGACAGGGGGAGGACCCGGGGAGCTGTTTTTT
>TRBV24-1|many|-|TRBJ2-1
CATSDLGGLHSSYNEQFF
TGTGCCACCAGTGATTTGGGAGGTCTCCATAGCTCCTACAATGAGCAGTTCTTC
>TRBV28|many|-|TRBJ1-2
CASSQGTPGYGYTF
TGTGCCAGCAGCCAAGGGACACCTGGCTATGGCTACACCTTC
>TRBV7-9|many|TRBD1|TRBJ1-6
CASNRDSYNSPLHF
TGTGCCAGCAACCGGGACAGTTATAATTCACCCCTCCACTTT
>TRBV12-3/TRBV12-4|many|TRBD1|TRBJ2-7
CASTPDRGLEQYF
TGTGCCAGCACCCCGGACAGGGGTCTCGAGCAGTACTTC
>TRBV11-3|many|TRBD2|TRBJ2-1
CASSFPGLAGAVEQFF
TGTGCCAGCAGCTTTCCGGGACTAGCGGGAGCGGTTGAGCAGTTCTTC
>TRBV5-5|-|-|TRBJ2-3
CASSRDPTTDTQYF
TGTGCCAGCAGCCGGGACCCTACCACAGATACGCAGTATTTT
>TRBV27|many|-|TRBJ2-2
CASSLSSRGDTGELFF
TGTGCCAGCAGTCTCTCCTCGAGGGGGGACACCGGGGAGCTGTTTTTT
>TRBV29-1|many|-|TRBJ1-1
CSARLQMNTEAFF
TGCAGCGCCCGACTTCAAATGAACACTGAAGCTTTCTTT
>TRBV28|few|-|TRBJ2-1
CASSLRRFRYNEQFF
TGTGCCAGCAGTTTACGTCGTTTCCGTTACAATGAGCAGTTCTTC
>TRBV7-3|many|TRBD2|TRBJ2-5
CASRWGLAGHQETQYF
TGTGCCAGCAGGTGGGGACTAGCGGGCCACCAAGAGACCCAGTACTTC
>TRBV18|-|-|TRBJ1-1
CASSPQQVNTEAFF
TGTGCCAGCTCACCACAACAGGTGAACACTGAAGCCTTCTTT
>TRBV7-8|many|-|TRBJ1-1
CASRWRWRGGGTEAFF
TGTGCCAGCAGATGGCGTTGGCGGGGTGGAGGGACTGAAGCTTTCTTT
>TRBV7-9|many|TRBD2|TRBJ2-7
CASSPIYQRELNNEQYF
TGTGCCAGCAGCCCGATATACCAGCGGGAGCTGAACAACGAGCAGTACTTC
>TRBV19|-|TRBD2|TRBJ2-3
CASTPLAGEADTQYF
TGTGCCAGTACGCCACTAGCGGGAGAGGCAGATACGCAGTATTTT
>TRBV19|-|TRBD2|TRBJ2-3
CASRAGTNLDTQYF
TGTGCCAGTAGGGCGGGGACTAACTTAGATACGCAGTATTTT
>TRBV2|few|-|TRBJ2-5
CASSEGLVETQYF
TGTGCCAGCAGTGAAGGACTAGTAGAGACCCAGTACTTC
>TRBV19|many|TRBD2|TRBJ2-3
CASSIKSGRPQFVADTQYF
TGTGCCAGTAGTATTAAAAGCGGGAGGCCCCAATTCGTCGCAGATACGCAGTATTTT
>TRBV24-1|many|TRBD1|TRBJ2-3
CATSDRTGDPDTQYF
TGTGCCACCAGTGACCGGACAGGGGATCCAGATACGCAGTATTTT
>TRBV5-5|many|-|TRBJ1-1
CASSLLLTGSGTEAFF
TGTGCCAGCAGCTTACTTCTTACGGGGAGTGGCACTGAAGCTTTCTTT
>TRBV27|many|-|TRBJ2-2
CASSFIYTGELFF
TGTGCCAGCAGTTTCATATACACCGGGGAGCTGTTTTTT
>TRBV12-3/TRBV12-4|once|-|TRBJ1-5
CASRWGAGGGNQPQHF
TGTGCCAGCAGATGGGGGGCCGGGGGTGGCAATCAGCCCCAGCATTTT
>TRBV10-3|once|TRBD1|TRBJ1-4
CAISPGQGREKLFF
TGTGCCATCAGTCCGGGACAGGGTCGTGAAAAACTGTTTTTT
>TRBV27|many|TRBD1|TRBJ2-3
CASRDLQGALVDTQYF
TGTGCCAGCCGAGATTTGCAGGGGGCGCTTGTTGATACGCAGTATTTT
>TRBV28|many|-|TRBJ2-7
CASSLIGDYEQYF
TGTGCCAGCAGTTTAATCGGCGACTACGAGCAGTACTTC
>TRBV28|-|TRBD1|TRBJ2-7
CASSLWGVPGQGTYEQYF
TGTGCCAGCAGTTTATGGGGGGTTCCGGGACAGGGAACCTACGAGCAGTACTTC
>TRBV4-1|many|-|TRBJ1-2
CASSQEGRHYGYTF
TGCGCCAGCAGCCAGGAGGGACGCCACTATGGCTACACCTTC
>TRBV7-9|-|-|TRBJ2-5
CASSWQGQETQYF
TGTGCCAGCAGCTGGCAGGGGCAAGAGACCCAGTACTTC
>TRBV12-3/TRBV12-4|many|-|TRBJ2-6
CASSISGHLKFSGANVLTF
TGTGCCAGCAGTATATCAGGACACCTCAAATTCTCTGGGGCCAACGTCCTGACTTTC
>TRBV7-9|many|-|TRBJ2-1
CASSSSPEQFF
TGTGCCAGCAGCAGCAGCCCTGAGCAGTTCTTC
>TRBV6-4|many|-|TRBJ2-3
CASSGVFGTPSPDSTDTQYF
TGTGCCAGCAGTGGAGTGTTCGGGACTCCTTCCCCAGATAGCACAGATACGCAGTATTTT
>TRBV24-1|many|TRBD2|TRBJ2-3
CATSDFGGTASGHSTDTQYF
TGTGCCACCAGTGATTTCGGGGGGACCGCTAGCGGTCATAGCACAGATACGCAGTATTTT
>TRBV11-3|-|TRBD1|TRBJ2-1
CASSSGWTGLNEQFF
TGTGCCAGCAGCTCTGGCTGGACAGGGCTGAATGAGCAGTTCTTC
>TRBV11-3|many|TRBD1|TRBJ2-1
CASSIPGQGYEQFF
TGTGCCAGCAGCATCCCGGGACAGGGATATGAGCAGTTCTTC
>TRBV2|-|TRBD2|TRBJ2-7
CASSDILAGETTGEQYF
TGTGCCAGCAGTGACATACTAGCGGGAGAGACCACCGGAGAGCAGTACTTC
>TRBV9|many|-|TRBJ1-6
CASSVETGVNSPLHF
TGTGCCAGCAGCGTAGAGACAGGAGTTAATTCACCCCTCCACTTT